This TCR beta chain was sequenced in a study of T cells in Graves' hyperthyroidism and ophthalmopathy (dated by TCRdb to the late 2010s). Turning to the overall study: Peripheral blood samples were taken at initial diagnosis, before any treatment was given. The roughly 100 discovery patients were divided at random into training and test sets in a 7:3 ratio. Prospective prediction of ophthalmopathy was tested in an independent validation cohort consisting of about 20 hyperthyroidism patients and more than 15 patients who later progressed to ophthalmopathy. The study also compared thyroid tissue and blood T-cell repertoires from 5 to 7 Graves' hyperthyroidism patients. To identify TCR V-J signatures that set the groups apart, the researchers used a discovery cohort of 100 patients, made up of 40 to 45 with Graves' ophthalmopathy and about 55 with stable Graves' hyperthyroidism. The paper reports TCR Vbeta CDR3 sequencing of approximately 130 peripheral blood samples: approximately 41 ophthalmopathy, 75 to 80 hyperthyroidism and about 17 progressor patients. After sampling, hyperthyroidism patients received methimazole starting at 30 mg daily, and ophthalmopathy patients received high-dose intravenous methylprednisolone. Here is what the overall study found, with its caveats: No statistical method was used to fix the sample size in advance, and group allocation was not hidden from the investigators. In validation, progression to ophthalmopathy was predicted by the model with nearly 71% sensitivity and roughly 76% specificity, a median of approximately 6.5 months before onset. A 13 V-J signature model separated ophthalmopathy from stable hyperthyroidism, with over 85% sensitivity and around 84% specificity in cross-validation and 80%/75% in testing. Blood samples also contained most of the expanded thyroid clonotypes (frequency above 0.001), which suggests that blood repertoires may reflect thyroid immune responses.

CDR1 is given as SEHNR and CDR2 as FQNEAQ, both from the germline V gene (reference sequence). The CDR3, cysteine through phenylalanine, is 15 amino acids long. The DNA shown is the 45-base CDR3, in frame from base 1. Relative to germline, V is 5 bases shorter and J is 4 bases shorter, with 14 bases between their ends. With respect to this clonotype: This receptor's antigen is unknown. No much larger clone is present one base from it, and per-base qualities are unavailable.

Amplification of TCR beta CDR3 regions was carried out from RNA transcripts. A first-round RT-PCR of the TCR CDR3 used the HTBI primer set with the Qiagen OneStep RT-PCR kit. The libraries were constructed in a second round of multiplex PCR and then size-selected and purified. Libraries were sequenced paired-end with 100 bp reads on an Illumina HiSeq2000. From the authors' description of their analysis: SOAPnuke was used to process the raw data, with reads discarded if the reads contained adapters or uncalled bases, had a mean Phred below 15, or lacked an exact constant-primer or identifier match. High-quality paired reads were merged using COPE v1.2.5, and each unique nucleotide sequence was defined as a clonotype. MiTCR v1.1 was used to align clonotypes to the IMGT TRBV, TRBD and TRBJ reference segments. Analysis was restricted to V-J combinations with a frequency above 0.0001, which covered roughly 99% of repertoires. A TCS score was defined as the ratio between F50 (clonal expansion) and ExV (chaos), using BLOSUM62-based TCRdist between CDR3 peptides within each V-J. Welch's t-statistics and random forest reduced fewer than 550 V-J features to 13, which were used in a naive Bayes classifier (R e1071). Starting from the raw public reads, TCRdb applied fastp trimming at Q25, assembled clones with MiXCR and retained in-frame beta chains. Each CDR3 protein appears once, grouped with its most common genes and DNA. TCRdb, not the original authors, processed these V and J calls. This sample is represented by about 200,000 distinct CDR3 sequences; roughly 18% of them were singletons. The ten largest clones add up to about 45% of the sample.

Graves' hyperthyroidism was defined as stable when no progression to ophthalmopathy occurred over 18 months of follow-up. The hyperthyroidism patients were between 18 and 65 years old and newly diagnosed, with a disease duration of less than 2 months. Exclusion was applied to patients with uncontrolled infections, other autoimmune diseases, pregnancy or lactation. Diagnoses were based on clinical symptoms, serum thyroxine and TRAb, thyroid ultrasound and orbital computed tomography. PBMCs were separated from roughly 10 ml of fresh peripheral blood using Ficoll-Paque density gradient centrifugation. Total RNA was extracted using Trizol reagent, and RNA quality was assessed on an Agilent 2100 Bioanalyzer.

The chain couples TRBV7-9 to TRBJ2-2, with a tentative D gene TRBD1 over 6 matching bases. The origin of this receptor is a man aged 35-49 years with Graves' hyperthyroidism. Sample: blood. The nucleotide sequence reads TGTGCCAGCAGCATGACAGGTAGTCCCACCGGGGAGCTGTTTTTT. This sequence encodes CASSMTGSPTGELFF. With the portions outside the CDR3 filled from the reference TRBV7-9 and TRBJ2-2 genes, the complete variable region becomes DTGVSQNPRHKITKRGQNVTFRCDPISEHNRLYWYRQTLGQGPEFLTYFQNEAQLEKSRLLSDRFSAERPKGSFSTLEIQRTEQGDSAMYLCASSMTGSPTGELFFGEGSRLTVL.